The 5 T cell receptor beta chains below were found in one sample sequenced in a study of cytomegalovirus exposure and HLA in healthy donors. The protocol was immunoSEQ multiplex PCR, while the TCRdb copy is restricted to in-frame clones and leaves out a portion. Here the sample spans roughly 120,000 clones, 70% to 90% being singletons. What was sequenced was PBMCs. The receptors were sampled from a man aged 18 to 29 in good health and CMV-seropositive.

The chain couples TRBV4-2 to TRBJ2-1; 7 bases match TRBD2. The V and J ends lost 1 base and 6 bases, in that order; junction bases with no gene match: 3. This CDR3 has 14 amino acids. Germline V gene sequence: CDR1 LGHNA, CDR2 YNFKEQ. The CDR3 here is CASSQALAPNEQFF. CDR3 bases: TGTGCCAGCAGCCAAGCACTAGCGCCCAATGAGCAGTTCTTC.

This clone came up once. This sequence joins TRBV6-5 and TRBJ2-3; a weak D match, TRBD2 (7 bases). The CDR3 totals 12 residues. Germline V lookup: CDR1 MNHEY, CDR2 SVGAGI. Trimming stripped 6 bases from V and 4 bases from J, with 8 bases between. CDR3 nucleotides: TGTGCCAGCAGAGGGGGGGCAGATACGCAGTATTTT. This sequence encodes CASRGGADTQYF.

V is TRBV4-1 and J is TRBJ2-5; D remains ambiguous. Per the germline V gene, CDR1 is MGHRA and CDR2 is YSYEKL. Trimming removed 6 bases from V and 5 bases from J, with 28 bases in between. The CDR3 is made up of 18 amino acids. The CDR3 DNA is TGCGCCAGCAGTCAAAGGCCTCGGAGTTTTTCCCCTTCGGAGACCCAGTACTTC. This gives the protein CASSQRPRSFSPSETQYF.

This sequence joins TRBV7-8 and TRBJ1-1; D gene uncertain. Trimming pared 5 bases from V and 1 base from J, leaving 8 bases between. Germline values: CDR1 SGHVS, CDR2 FQNEAQ. The CDR3 totals 13 residues. Written as DNA, the CDR3 is TGTGCCAGCAGCCTACGGGAGAACACTGAAGCTTTCTTT. This sequence encodes CASSLRENTEAFF.

The chain uses TRBV7-2 and TRBJ2-2; 7 bases line up with TRBD1. The CDR3 extends over 14 amino acids. Per germline, CDR1 SGHTA and CDR2 FQGNSA. Losses at the gene ends were 5 bases for V and 4 bases for J; bases not matched to a gene: 4. The CDR3 DNA sequence: TGTGCCAGCAGCACGGGACAGTTCACCGGGGAGCTGTTTTTT. It is translated as CASSTGQFTGELFF.